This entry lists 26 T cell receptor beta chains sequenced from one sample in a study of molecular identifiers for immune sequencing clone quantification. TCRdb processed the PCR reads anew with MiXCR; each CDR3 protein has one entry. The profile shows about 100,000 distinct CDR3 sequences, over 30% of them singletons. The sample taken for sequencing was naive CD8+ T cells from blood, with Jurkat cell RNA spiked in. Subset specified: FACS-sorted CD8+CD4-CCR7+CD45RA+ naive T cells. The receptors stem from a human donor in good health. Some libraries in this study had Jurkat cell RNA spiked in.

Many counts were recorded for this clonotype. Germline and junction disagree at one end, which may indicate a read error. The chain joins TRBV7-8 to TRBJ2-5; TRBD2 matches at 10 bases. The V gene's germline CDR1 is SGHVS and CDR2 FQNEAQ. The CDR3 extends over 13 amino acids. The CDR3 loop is CASSLAGVKTQYF. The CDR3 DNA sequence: TGTGCCAGCAGCCTAGCGGGAGTAAAGACCCAGTACTTC.

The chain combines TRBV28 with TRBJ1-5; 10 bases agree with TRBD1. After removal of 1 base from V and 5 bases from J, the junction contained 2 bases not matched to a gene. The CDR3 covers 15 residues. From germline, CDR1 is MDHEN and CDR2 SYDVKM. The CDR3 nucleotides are TGTGCCAGCAGTTTATTGGGGACAGGGGATCAGCCCCAGCATTTT. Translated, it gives CASSLLGTGDQPQHF.

CDR3 bases: TGCGCCAGCAGCTTCTCGAGGACAGGACCCGGGACTAGCGGGACTAGGACGCAGTATTTT. Encoded protein: CASSFSRTGPGTSGTRTQYF. The V gene is TRBV5-1, the J gene TRBJ2-3; 13 bases map to TRBD2. This CDR3 has 20 amino acids. V shed 2 bases and J 9 bases; nucleotides not matched to a gene: 21. The V gene's germline CDR1 is SGHRS and CDR2 YFSETQ.

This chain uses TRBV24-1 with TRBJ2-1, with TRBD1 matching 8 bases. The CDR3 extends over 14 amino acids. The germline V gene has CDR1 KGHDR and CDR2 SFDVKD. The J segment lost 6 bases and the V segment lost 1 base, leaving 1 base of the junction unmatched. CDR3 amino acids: CATSDFTGGNEQFF. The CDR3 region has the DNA TGTGCCACCAGTGATTTTACAGGGGGCAATGAGCAGTTCTTC.

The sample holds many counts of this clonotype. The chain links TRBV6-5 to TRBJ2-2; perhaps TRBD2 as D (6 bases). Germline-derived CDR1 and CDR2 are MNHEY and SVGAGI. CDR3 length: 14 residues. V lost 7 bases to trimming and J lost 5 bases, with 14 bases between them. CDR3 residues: CASKAPAGTGELFF. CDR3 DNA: TGTGCCAGCAAAGCCCCCGCGGGGACCGGGGAGCTGTTTTTT.

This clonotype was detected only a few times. For the CDR3, the DNA is TGCGCCAGCAGCCAAGACGCAGAAAACACTGAAGCTTTCTTT. This encodes CASSQDAENTEAFF. The chain has TRBV4-1 and TRBJ1-1; D is ambiguous. Between the trimmed V and J ends, which lost 0 bases and 2 bases, there was a span of 7 bases. Germline-derived CDR1 and CDR2 are MGHRA and YSYEKL. This CDR3 is 14 amino acids long.

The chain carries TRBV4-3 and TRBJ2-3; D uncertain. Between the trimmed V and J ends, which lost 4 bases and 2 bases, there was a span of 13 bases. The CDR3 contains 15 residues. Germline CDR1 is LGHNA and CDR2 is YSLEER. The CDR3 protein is CASSRGSRFTDTQYF. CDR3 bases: TGCGCCAGCAGCCGTGGCTCCCGTTTCACAGATACGCAGTATTTT.

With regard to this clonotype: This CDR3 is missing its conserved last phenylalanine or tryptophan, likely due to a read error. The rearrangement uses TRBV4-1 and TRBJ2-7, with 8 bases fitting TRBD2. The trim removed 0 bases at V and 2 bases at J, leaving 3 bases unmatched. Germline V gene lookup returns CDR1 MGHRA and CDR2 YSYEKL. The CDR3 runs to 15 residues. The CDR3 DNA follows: TGCGCCAGCAGCCAAGAGCCGGGACTAGCCTACGAGCAGTACCTC. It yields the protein CASSQEPGLAYEQYL.

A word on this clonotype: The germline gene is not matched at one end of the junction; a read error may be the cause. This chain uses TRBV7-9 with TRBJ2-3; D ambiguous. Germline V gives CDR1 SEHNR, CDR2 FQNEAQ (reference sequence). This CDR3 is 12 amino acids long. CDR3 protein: CASSLGIDTQNF. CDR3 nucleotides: TGTGCCAGCAGCTTGGGGATAGATACGCAGAATTTT.

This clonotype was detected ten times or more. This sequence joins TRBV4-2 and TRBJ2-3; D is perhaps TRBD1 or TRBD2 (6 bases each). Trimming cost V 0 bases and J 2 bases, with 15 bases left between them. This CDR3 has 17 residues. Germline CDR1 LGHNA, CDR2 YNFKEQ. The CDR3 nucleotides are TGTGCCAGCAGCCAAGATTGGCAGGGGACTTACACAGATACGCAGTATTTT. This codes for CASSQDWQGTYTDTQYF.

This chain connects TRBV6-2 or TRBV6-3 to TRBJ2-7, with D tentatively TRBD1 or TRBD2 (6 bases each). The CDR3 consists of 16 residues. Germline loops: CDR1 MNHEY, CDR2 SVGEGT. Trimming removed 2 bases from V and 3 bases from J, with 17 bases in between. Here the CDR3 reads CASSYTGAYGRYEQYF. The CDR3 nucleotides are TGTGCCAGCAGTTACACGGGGGCCTACGGCCGCTACGAGCAGTACTTC.

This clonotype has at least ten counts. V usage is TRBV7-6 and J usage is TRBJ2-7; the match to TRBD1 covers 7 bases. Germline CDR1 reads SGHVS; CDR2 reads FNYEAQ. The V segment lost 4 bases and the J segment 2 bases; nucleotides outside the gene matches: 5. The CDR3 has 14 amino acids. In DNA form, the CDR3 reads TGTGCCAGCAGCTGGGACAGTGGTACCTACGAGCAGTACTTC. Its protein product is CASSWDSGTYEQYF.

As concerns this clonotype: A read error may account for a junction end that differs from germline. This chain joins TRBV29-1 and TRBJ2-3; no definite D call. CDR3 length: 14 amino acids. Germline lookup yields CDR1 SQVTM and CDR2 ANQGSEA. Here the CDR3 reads CSDEDGWHADTQYF. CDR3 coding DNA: TGCAGCGATGAAGACGGATGGCACGCTGATACGCAGTATTTT.

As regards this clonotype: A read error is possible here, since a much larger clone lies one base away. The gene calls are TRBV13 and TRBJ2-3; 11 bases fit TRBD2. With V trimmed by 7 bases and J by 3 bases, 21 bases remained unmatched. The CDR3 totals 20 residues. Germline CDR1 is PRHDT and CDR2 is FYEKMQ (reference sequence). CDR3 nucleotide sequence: TGTGCCAGCAACTTGGGAACCGGGACTAGCGGCCCCTTCGAAACAGATACGCAGTATTTT. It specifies CASNLGTGTSGPFETDTQYF.

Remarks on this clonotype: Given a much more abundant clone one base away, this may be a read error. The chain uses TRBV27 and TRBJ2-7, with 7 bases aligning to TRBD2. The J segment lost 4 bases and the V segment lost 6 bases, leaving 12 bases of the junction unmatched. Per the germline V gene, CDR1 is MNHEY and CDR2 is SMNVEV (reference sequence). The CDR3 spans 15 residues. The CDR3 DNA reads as TGTGCCAGCAGATTACAGCTAGCGGAGCAGTACGAGCAGTACTTC. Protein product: CASRLQLAEQYEQYF.

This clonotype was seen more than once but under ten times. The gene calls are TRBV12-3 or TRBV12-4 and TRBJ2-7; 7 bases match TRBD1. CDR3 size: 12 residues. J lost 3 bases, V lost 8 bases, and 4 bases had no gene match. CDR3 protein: CASGDRVYEQYF. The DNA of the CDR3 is TGTGCCAGCGGTGACAGGGTCTACGAGCAGTACTTC.

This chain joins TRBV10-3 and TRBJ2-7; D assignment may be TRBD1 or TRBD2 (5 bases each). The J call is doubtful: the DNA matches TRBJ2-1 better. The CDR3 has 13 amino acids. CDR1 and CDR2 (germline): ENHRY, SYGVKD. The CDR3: CASTGTSSYEQFF. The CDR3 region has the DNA TGTGCCTCGACCGGGACGAGCTCCTACGAGCAGTTCTTC.

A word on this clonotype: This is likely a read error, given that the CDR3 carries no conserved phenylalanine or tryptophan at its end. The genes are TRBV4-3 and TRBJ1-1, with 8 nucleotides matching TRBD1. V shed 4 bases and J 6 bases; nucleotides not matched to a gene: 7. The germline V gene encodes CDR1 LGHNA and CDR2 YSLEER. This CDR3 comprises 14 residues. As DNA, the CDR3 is TGCGCCAGCAGCCTTCAGGGGGCGGGGGCTGAAGCTTTCATT. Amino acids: CASSLQGAGAEAFI.

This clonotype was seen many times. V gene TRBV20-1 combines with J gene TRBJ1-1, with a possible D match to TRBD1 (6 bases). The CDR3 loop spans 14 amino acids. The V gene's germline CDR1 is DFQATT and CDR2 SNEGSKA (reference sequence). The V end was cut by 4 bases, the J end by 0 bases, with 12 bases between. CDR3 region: CSAIIRTVNTEAFF. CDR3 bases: TGCAGTGCTATAATAAGGACAGTGAACACTGAAGCTTTCTTT.

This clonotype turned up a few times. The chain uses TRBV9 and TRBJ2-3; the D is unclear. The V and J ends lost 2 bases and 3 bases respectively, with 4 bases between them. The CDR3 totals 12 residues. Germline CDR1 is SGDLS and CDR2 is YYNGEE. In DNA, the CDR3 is TGTGCCAGCAGCGTTCTAACAGATACGCAGTATTTT. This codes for CASSVLTDTQYF.

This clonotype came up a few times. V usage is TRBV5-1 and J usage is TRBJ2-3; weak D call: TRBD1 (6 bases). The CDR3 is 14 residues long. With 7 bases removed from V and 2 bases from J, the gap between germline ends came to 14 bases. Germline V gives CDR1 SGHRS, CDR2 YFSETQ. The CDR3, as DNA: TGCGCCAGCGCCATGGGGACATACACAGATACGCAGTATTTT. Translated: CASAMGTYTDTQYF.

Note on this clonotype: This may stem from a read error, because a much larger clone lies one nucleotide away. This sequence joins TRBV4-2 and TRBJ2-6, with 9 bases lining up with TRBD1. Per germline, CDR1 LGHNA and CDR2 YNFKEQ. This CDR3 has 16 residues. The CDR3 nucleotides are TGTGCCAGCAGTCCGGGACAGGGAACTGGGGCCAACGTCCAGACTTTC. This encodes CASSPGQGTGANVQTF.

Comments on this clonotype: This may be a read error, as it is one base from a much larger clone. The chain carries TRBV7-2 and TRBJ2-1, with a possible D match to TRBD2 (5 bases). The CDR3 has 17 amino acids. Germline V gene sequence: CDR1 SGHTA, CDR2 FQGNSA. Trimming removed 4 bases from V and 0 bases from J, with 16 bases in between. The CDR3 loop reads CASSSAKRLSSYNEQFF. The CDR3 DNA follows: TGTGCCAGCAGCTCCGCTAAGCGGCTTAGCTCCTACAATGAGCAGTTCTTC.

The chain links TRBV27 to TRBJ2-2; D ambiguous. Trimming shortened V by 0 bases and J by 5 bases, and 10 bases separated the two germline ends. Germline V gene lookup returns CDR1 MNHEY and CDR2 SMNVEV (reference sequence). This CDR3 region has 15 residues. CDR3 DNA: TGTGCCAGCAGTTTATCCGGAACCTTGACCGGGGAGCTGTTTTTT. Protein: CASSLSGTLTGELFF.

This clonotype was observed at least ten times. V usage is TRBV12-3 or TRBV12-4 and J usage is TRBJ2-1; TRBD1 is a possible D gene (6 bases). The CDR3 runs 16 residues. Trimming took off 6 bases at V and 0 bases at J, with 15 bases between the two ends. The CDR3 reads CASRGARDNSYNEQFF. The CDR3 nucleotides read TGTGCCAGCAGGGGAGCCCGGGACAACTCCTACAATGAGCAGTTCTTC.

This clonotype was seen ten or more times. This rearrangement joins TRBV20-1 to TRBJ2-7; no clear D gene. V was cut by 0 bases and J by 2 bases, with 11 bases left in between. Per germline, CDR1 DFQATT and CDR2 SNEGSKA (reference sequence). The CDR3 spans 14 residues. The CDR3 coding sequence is TGCAGTGCTAGAGACAAGGCCCGAACCTACGAGCAGTACTTC. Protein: CSARDKARTYEQYF.